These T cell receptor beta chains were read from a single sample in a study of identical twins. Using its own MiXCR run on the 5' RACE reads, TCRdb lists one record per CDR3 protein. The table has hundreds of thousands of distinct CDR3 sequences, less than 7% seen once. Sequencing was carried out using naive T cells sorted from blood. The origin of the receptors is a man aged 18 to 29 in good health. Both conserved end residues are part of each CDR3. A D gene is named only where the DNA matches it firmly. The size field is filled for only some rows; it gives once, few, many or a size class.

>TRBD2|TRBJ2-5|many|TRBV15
TGTGCCACCAGCAGAGATCCCGGACTAGCGGGAGTAGAGACCCAGTACTTC
CATSRDPGLAGVETQYF
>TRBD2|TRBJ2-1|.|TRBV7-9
TGTGCCAGCAGCCATAGCGGGAGGGCCGAAGAGCAGTTCTTC
CASSHSGRAEEQFF
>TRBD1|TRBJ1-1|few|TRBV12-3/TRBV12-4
TGTGCCAGCAGTTTAGGGCAGGGGGCATTGAACACTGAAGCTTTCTTT
CASSLGQGALNTEAFF
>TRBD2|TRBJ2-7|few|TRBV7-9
TGTGCCAGCAGCTCGACTAGCGGGAGGGCGCCTGGTTACGAGCAGTACTTC
CASSSTSGRAPGYEQYF
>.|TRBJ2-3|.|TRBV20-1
TGCAGTGCTAAGGGCGGAGCAGATACGCAGTATTTT
CSAKGGADTQYF
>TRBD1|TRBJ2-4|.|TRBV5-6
TGTGCCAGCAGCTTGGCCGGGACAGGGAACATTCAGTACTTC
CASSLAGTGNIQYF
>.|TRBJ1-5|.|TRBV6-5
TGTGCCAGCAGTTACTCGGGGGGAGGGTGGCATAGCAATCAGCCCCAGCATTTT
CASSYSGGGWHSNQPQHF
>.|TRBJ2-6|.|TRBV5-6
TGTGCCAGCTATAGCTCTGGGGCCAACGTCCTGACTTTC
CASYSSGANVLTF
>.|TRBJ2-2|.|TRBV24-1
TGTGCCACACAGGAGGGGGTCACCGGGGAGCTGTTTTTT
CATQEGVTGELFF
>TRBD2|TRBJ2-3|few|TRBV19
TGTGCCAGTAGTATCTCTAGCGGGGGCACAGATACGCAGTATTTT
CASSISSGGTDTQYF
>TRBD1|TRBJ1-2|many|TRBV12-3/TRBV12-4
TGTGCCAGCACCTCTGGACAGGCGGAAAGCTACACCTTC
CASTSGQAESYTF
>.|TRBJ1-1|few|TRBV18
TGTGCCAGCGCGGACTTAAGGAACACTGAAGCTTTCTTT
CASADLRNTEAFF
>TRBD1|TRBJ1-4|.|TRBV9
TGTGCCAGCAGCGCCGGGACAGGGGCCCAAAAACTGTTTTTT
CASSAGTGAQKLFF
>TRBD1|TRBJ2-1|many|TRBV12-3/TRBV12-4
TGTGCCAGCAGCCAGGGACAGGGAGTCAATGAGCAGTTCTTC
CASSQGQGVNEQFF
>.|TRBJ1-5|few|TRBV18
TGTGCCAGCTCTTCAGGAGTTCTCAATCAGCCCCAGCATTTT
CASSSGVLNQPQHF
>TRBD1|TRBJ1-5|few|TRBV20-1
TGCAGTGCTTCCGGGACAGGGGGCTTCGGCAATCAGCCCCAGCATTTT
CSASGTGGFGNQPQHF